This T cell receptor (beta chain) was recorded in a study of cytomegalovirus exposure and HLA in healthy donors. CDR3 length: 12 residues. The V and J ends lost 5 bases and 7 bases respectively, with 10 bases between them. Germline CDR1 and CDR2: SNHLY and FYNNEI. The PCR used 60 Vbeta and 13 Jbeta primers. Profiling relied on immunoSEQ multiplex PCR, and the TCRdb table lists in-frame clones only, not all of them. The table lists 100,000 to 150,000 clones, over 75% of them singletons. For this clone: The antigen is not known.

Overall study findings and caveats: Highly shared sequence variants in one cluster were likely a sequencing artifact. Upon later analysis, TCR association rates were observed to vary by HLA locus, being highest for DRB1 and lowest for HLA-C.

The sequenced sample was PBMCs. The chain carries TRBV2 and TRBJ2-3; D is possibly TRBD1 (6 bases). The sequence came from a male donor in good health and CMV-seropositive. The DNA for the CDR3 is TGTGCCAGCAGTTGGACAGCATATACGCAGTATTTT. Its translation is CASSWTAYTQYF.